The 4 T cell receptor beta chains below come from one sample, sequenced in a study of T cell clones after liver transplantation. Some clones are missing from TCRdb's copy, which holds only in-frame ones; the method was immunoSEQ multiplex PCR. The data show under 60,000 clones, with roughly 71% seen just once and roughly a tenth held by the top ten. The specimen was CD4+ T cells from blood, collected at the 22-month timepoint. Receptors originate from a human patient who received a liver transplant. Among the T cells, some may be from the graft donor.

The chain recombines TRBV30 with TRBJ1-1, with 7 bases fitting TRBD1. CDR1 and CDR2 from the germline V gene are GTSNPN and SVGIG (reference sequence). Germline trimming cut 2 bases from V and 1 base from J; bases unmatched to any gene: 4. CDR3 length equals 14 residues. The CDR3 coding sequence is TGTGCCTGGAGTCCCACAGGGGCGAACACTGAAGCTTTCTTT. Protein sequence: CAWSPTGANTEAFF.

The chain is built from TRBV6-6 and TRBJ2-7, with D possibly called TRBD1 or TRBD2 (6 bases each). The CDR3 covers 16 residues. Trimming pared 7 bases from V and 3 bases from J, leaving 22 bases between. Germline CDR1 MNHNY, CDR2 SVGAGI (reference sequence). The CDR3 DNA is TGTGCCAGCACCACCACCACACGGGGGCTTGTCTACGAGCAGTACTTC. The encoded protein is CASTTTTRGLVYEQYF.

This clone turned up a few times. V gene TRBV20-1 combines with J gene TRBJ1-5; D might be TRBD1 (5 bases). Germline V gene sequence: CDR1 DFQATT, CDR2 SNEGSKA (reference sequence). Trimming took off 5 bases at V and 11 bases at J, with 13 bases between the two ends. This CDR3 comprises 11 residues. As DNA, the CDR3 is TGCAGTGCTCAGGGTGGGGGGTCCCAGCATTTT. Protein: CSAQGGGSQHF.

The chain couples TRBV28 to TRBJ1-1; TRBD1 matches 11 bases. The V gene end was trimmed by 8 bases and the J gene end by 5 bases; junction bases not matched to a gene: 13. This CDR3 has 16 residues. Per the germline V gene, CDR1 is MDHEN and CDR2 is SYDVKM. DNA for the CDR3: TGTGCCAGCCCACGGCCGGGGACAGGGGGGAATACTGAAGCTTTCTTT. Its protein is CASPRPGTGGNTEAFF.